A single sample gave rise to the 26 T cell receptor beta chains below, sequenced in a study of cytomegalovirus exposure and HLA in healthy donors. Profiled with immunoSEQ multiplex PCR; TCRdb holds only in-frame clones, not every one. The table lists some 100,000 clones, about 88% of them singletons, with 4% to 5.5% in the top ten. Sequencing input: PBMCs. These receptors came from a man aged 18 to 29 in good health and CMV-seropositive.

This clone was seen just once. Here the CDR3 reads CASNTRQRRDQPQHF. CDR3 sequence (DNA): TGTGCCAGTAATACCAGACAAAGAAGAGATCAGCCCCAGCATTTT. This rearrangement joins TRBV19 to TRBJ1-5; D is unclear. From germline, CDR1 is LNHDA and CDR2 SQIVND (reference sequence). The V gene lost 7 bases and the J gene lost 5 bases, with 18 bases spanning the gap. The CDR3 runs to 15 residues.

The CDR3 nucleotides are TGTGCCAGCAGTCCATTTGATAGGGGGCATGGCTACACCTTC. Translation gives CASSPFDRGHGYTF. This chain uses TRBV6-6 with TRBJ1-2, with 7 bases that match TRBD1. Germline loops: CDR1 MNHNY, CDR2 SVGAGI (reference sequence). V dropped 5 bases and J dropped 6; count of bases not matched to a gene: 9. The CDR3 length is 14 residues.

The V and J genes are TRBV11-2 and TRBJ2-7; 10 bases align to TRBD1. Germline CDR1 is SGHAT and CDR2 is FQNNGV. The CDR3 loop spans 14 amino acids. J lost 6 bases, V lost 1 base, and 3 bases had no gene match. The CDR3, as DNA: TGTGCCAGCAGCTTAGGGGACAGGGGACCCGAGCAGTACTTC. Translating gives CASSLGDRGPEQYF.

The gene calls are TRBV5-1 and TRBJ2-1; D perhaps matches TRBD2 (5 bases). Germline V gives CDR1 SGHRS, CDR2 YFSETQ. Trimming stripped 0 bases from V and 0 bases from J, with 10 bases between. This CDR3 is built from 16 residues. In DNA form, the CDR3 reads TGCGCCAGCAGCTTGGAACTAGGCCTCTCCTACAATGAGCAGTTCTTC. This translates into CASSLELGLSYNEQFF.

J is TRBJ2-7 and V is TRBV6-6; tentative D call: TRBD1 (6 bases). This CDR3 is 15 amino acids long. Germline CDR1 and CDR2: MNHNY and SVGAGI (reference sequence). Trimming took 6 bases from V and 6 from J, leaving 21 bases between them. CDR3 region: CASSSPEQGSFEQYF. CDR3 nucleotide sequence: TGTGCCAGCAGCTCTCCGGAACAGGGATCTTTCGAGCAGTACTTC.

The gene calls are TRBV27 and TRBJ2-7; D uncertain. This CDR3 spans 13 amino acids. CDR1 and CDR2 (germline): MNHEY, SMNVEV (reference sequence). V lost 6 bases, J lost 0 bases, and 9 bases lay in between. CDR3 sequence: CASSSGSSYEQYF. DNA of the CDR3: TGTGCCAGCAGCTCGGGTTCCTCCTACGAGCAGTACTTC.

The V call is TRBV27, the J call TRBJ1-1, with D unclear. Trimming removed 0 bases from V and 0 bases from J, with 11 bases in between. This CDR3 contains 16 residues. Germline loops: CDR1 MNHEY, CDR2 SMNVEV (reference sequence). CDR3 loop: CASSLSGRRMNTEAFF. The CDR3 DNA sequence: TGTGCCAGCAGTTTATCGGGCAGAAGAATGAACACTGAAGCTTTCTTT.

This chain links TRBV4-1 with TRBJ1-2; 9 bases fit TRBD1. CDR3 length: 12 amino acids. V shed 2 bases and J 8 bases; nucleotides not matched to a gene: 0. Germline CDR1 is MGHRA and CDR2 is YSYEKL. CDR3 region: CASSQTGGGYTF. The CDR3 bases are TGCGCCAGCAGCCAAACAGGGGGCGGCTACACCTTC.

The DNA of the CDR3 is TGTGCCAGTACCTCCTCGCCGCAGGGGCAGGGGGCGAGGGGCTACACCTTC. It yields the protein CASTSSPQGQGARGYTF. This rearrangement joins TRBV19 to TRBJ1-2, with 8 nucleotides matching TRBD1. V shed 7 bases and J 8 bases; nucleotides not matched to a gene: 21. Germline V lookup: CDR1 LNHDA, CDR2 SQIVND (reference sequence). The CDR3 spans 17 residues.

The gene calls are TRBV4-1 and TRBJ2-5; TRBD2 aligns across 15 bases. The germline gives CDR1 MGHRA, CDR2 YSYEKL. CDR3 length: 16 residues. Losses at the gene ends were 3 bases for V and 5 bases for J; bases not matched to a gene: 4. This CDR3 is CASSQVGLAGGETQYF. CDR3 DNA: TGCGCCAGCAGCCAGGTTGGACTAGCGGGAGGGGAGACCCAGTACTTC.

The sample holds a few counts of this clone. The rearrangement links TRBV7-9 to TRBJ1-1, with 8 bases lining up with TRBD1. After removal of 4 bases from V and 8 bases from J, the junction contained 12 bases not matched to a gene. The CDR3 sequence is 15 residues long. Germline assignment: CDR1 SEHNR and CDR2 FQNEAQ (reference sequence). The CDR3 protein is CASSSYTGGEEEAFF. In nucleotides, the CDR3 is TGTGCCAGCAGCTCCTACACAGGGGGAGAGGAGGAAGCTTTCTTT.

V gene TRBV14 combines with J gene TRBJ2-7; D is unclear. This CDR3 is 12 amino acids long. Trimming cost V 0 bases and J 13 bases, with 13 bases left between them. Per the germline V gene, CDR1 is SGHDN and CDR2 is FVKESK. CDR3 in amino acids: CASSQDSGPFYF. The CDR3 nucleotides read TGTGCCAGCAGCCAAGATAGTGGGCCCTTTTACTTC.

In nucleotides, the CDR3 is TGCGCCAGCAGCCAAGATTACAGGGTAGATACGCAGTATTTT. Encoded protein: CASSQDYRVDTQYF. The chain joins TRBV4-3 to TRBJ2-3, with TRBD1 as a possible D gene (6 bases). The CDR3 has 14 amino acids. V gave up 0 bases and J gave up 5 bases, with 9 bases separating them. The germline CDR1 and CDR2 sequences are LGHNA and YSLEER.

The chain uses TRBV11-2 and TRBJ2-4; D is perhaps TRBD1 (6 bases). The germline V and J ends were trimmed by 4 bases and 6 bases, with 13 bases remaining between them. Germline-derived CDR1 and CDR2 are SGHAT and FQNNGV. The CDR3 consists of 14 residues. CDR3 sequence reads: CASSYREGGNIQYF. For the CDR3, the DNA is TGTGCCAGCAGCTACCGAGAAGGGGGAAACATTCAGTACTTC.

The J gene is TRBJ1-5, the V gene TRBV21-1; the D segment call TRBD1 is taken from the table without a DNA check. TRBV21-1 is given as a pseudogene. This CDR3 is built from 18 residues. CDR3 in amino acids: CASSIRDRMGWLYQPQHF. In DNA, the CDR3 is TGTGCCAGCAGCATCCGGGACAGGATGGGATGGCTGTATCAGCCCCAGCATTTT.

The J gene is TRBJ1-2, the V gene TRBV7-2, with 9 nucleotides matching TRBD1. V dropped 4 bases and J dropped 9; count of bases not matched to a gene: 18. Per germline, CDR1 SGHTA and CDR2 FQGNSA. CDR3 length equals 17 residues. The CDR3 sequence is CASSWTGTGIVSARYTF. For the CDR3, the DNA is TGTGCCAGCAGCTGGACCGGGACAGGGATCGTATCTGCTCGCTACACCTTC.

This clone was counted between two and nine times. The chain carries TRBV21-1 and TRBJ1-5; the table's D call of TRBD1 was not tested on the DNA. TRBV21-1 is a pseudogene. The CDR3 runs to 16 residues. CDR3 in DNA: TGTGCCAGCAGCAAAGAGGCAACAGGGAGAGGTCAGCCCCAGCATTTT. Translation gives CASSKEATGRGQPQHF.

The genes are TRBV19 and TRBJ2-1; 7 bases line up with TRBD1. The CDR3 sequence is 16 residues long. The ends lost 5 bases at V and 0 bases at J; junction bases unmatched: 7. Germline CDR1 LNHDA, CDR2 SQIVND (reference sequence). The CDR3 sequence: CASSPGGRSSYNEQFF. CDR3 bases: TGTGCCAGTAGTCCAGGGGGTAGAAGCTCCTACAATGAGCAGTTCTTC.

The chain couples TRBV9 to TRBJ2-3, with TRBD2 identical over 11 bases. J gave up 5 bases and V 4 bases, and 6 bases lay outside the gene matches. Germline values: CDR1 SGDLS, CDR2 YYNGEE. The CDR3 is 15 amino acids. CDR3 sequence (DNA): TGTGCCAGCAGCAATAGCGGGGGGGCCATAGATACGCAGTATTTT. Translation gives CASSNSGGAIDTQYF.

The V call is TRBV10-3, the J call TRBJ2-7; TRBD1 matches at 8 bases. Per the germline V gene, CDR1 is ENHRY and CDR2 is SYGVKD. The V gene end was trimmed by 4 bases and the J gene end by 2 bases; junction bases not matched to a gene: 7. The CDR3 consists of 15 residues. CDR3 coding DNA: TGTGCCATCAGTGTTTCGGAACAGGGGGCCTACGAGCAGTACTTC. This gives the protein CAISVSEQGAYEQYF.

The rearrangement uses TRBV6-5 and TRBJ1-1; tentatively, D is TRBD1 (5 bases). Germline V lookup: CDR1 MNHEY, CDR2 SVGAGI. Trimming took 0 bases from V and 4 from J, leaving 15 bases between them. The CDR3 covers 16 residues. Written as DNA, the CDR3 is TGTGCCAGCAGTTACTCTTGGATCAGGGAAGGCACTGAAGCTTTCTTT. The encoded protein is CASSYSWIREGTEAFF.

The rearrangement uses TRBV27 and TRBJ2-7; D is possibly TRBD2 (5 bases). V was clipped by 2 bases and J by 3 bases, with 14 bases between them. CDR3 length: 15 amino acids. Germline V gene lookup returns CDR1 MNHEY and CDR2 SMNVEV (reference sequence). Here the CDR3 reads CASSLASGYHYEQYF. CDR3 DNA: TGTGCCAGCAGTTTAGCCTCGGGGTATCACTACGAGCAGTACTTC.

The chain employs TRBV13 and TRBJ2-3; TRBD2 agrees at 10 bases. The CDR3 is 16 residues long. Germline values: CDR1 PRHDT, CDR2 FYEKMQ (reference sequence). V lost 5 bases to trimming and J lost 4 bases; unmatched junction nucleotides: 9. CDR3 region: CASSPRLAGQPDTQYF. CDR3 sequence (DNA): TGTGCCAGCAGCCCTCGACTAGCGGGCCAACCAGATACGCAGTATTTT.

The chain combines TRBV11-2 with TRBJ2-1; 7 bases map to TRBD2. The CDR3 totals 13 residues. Germline assignment: CDR1 SGHAT and CDR2 FQNNGV. V shed 3 bases and J 10 bases; nucleotides not matched to a gene: 6. CDR3: CASSFRPGGEQFF. CDR3 nucleotides: TGTGCCAGCAGCTTCCGGCCGGGGGGAGAGCAGTTCTTC. Full variable domain (missing parts from reference TRBV11-2 and TRBJ2-1): EAGVAQSPRYKIIEKRQSVAFWCNPISGHATLYWYQQILGQGPKLLIQFQNNGVVDDSQLPKDRFSAERLKGVDSTLKIQPAKLEDSAVYLCASSFRPGGEQFFGPGTRLTVL.

V gene TRBV5-6 combines with J gene TRBJ1-2; possibly TRBD1 for D (5 bases). The CDR3 extends over 12 amino acids. Looked up from germline, CDR1 is SGHDT and CDR2 is YYEEEE. The V gene lost 5 bases and the J gene lost 3 bases, with 8 bases spanning the gap. This CDR3 reads CASSRQHYGYTF. CDR3 coding DNA: TGTGCCAGCAGTAGACAGCACTATGGCTACACCTTC.

The chain joins TRBV7-9 to TRBJ2-5; possible D gene TRBD2, 5 bases. Trimming removed 8 bases from V and 5 bases from J, with 9 bases in between. CDR1 and CDR2 (germline): SEHNR, FQNEAQ (reference sequence). CDR3 length: 11 residues. In nucleotides, the CDR3 is TGTGCCAGCGTTCAGCGGGAGACCCAGTACTTC. Protein: CASVQRETQYF.